The 10 T cell receptor beta chains presented below share a single source sample, sequenced in a study of blood T cell repertoires in COVID-19. Method: immunoSEQ multiplex PCR; TCRdb's copy keeps in-frame clones and lacks some. Among 95,000 to 120,000 clones listed, around nine tenths were seen once. Sequencing input: peripheral blood. The source of these receptors is a woman aged 70 to 79 who had recovered from COVID-19.

The chain carries TRBV9 and TRBJ2-7; 13 bases are shared with TRBD2. The CDR3 covers 16 residues. The V and J ends lost 0 bases and 7 bases, in that order; junction bases with no gene match: 7. From germline, CDR1 is SGDLS and CDR2 YYNGEE. CDR3 in DNA: TGTGCCAGCAGCGTAGGTGGGACTAGCGGGAATTATGAGCAGTACTTC. This encodes CASSVGGTSGNYEQYF.

This chain joins TRBV6-5 and TRBJ1-6; D not resolved. This CDR3 is built from 13 residues. Trimming removed 8 bases at V and 6 bases at J, with 11 bases between. Germline CDR1 and CDR2: MNHEY and SVGAGI. Written as DNA, the CDR3 is TGTGCCAGCGCGGTAACGCCTAATTCACCCCTCCACTTT. This translates into CASAVTPNSPLHF.

The chain links TRBV29-1 to TRBJ2-2; possibly TRBD1 for D (6 bases). V gave up 6 bases and J gave up 3 bases, with 14 bases separating them. Looked up from germline, CDR1 is SQVTM and CDR2 is ANQGSEA. This CDR3 is 14 amino acids long. The CDR3 reads CSVRPGVDTGELFF. As DNA, the CDR3 is TGCAGCGTGAGACCAGGGGTTGACACCGGGGAGCTGTTTTTT.

This rearrangement joins TRBV20-1 to TRBJ1-2, with D perhaps TRBD1 (5 bases). The ends were cut back, 3 bases at V and 7 bases at J, with 15 bases in the middle. Germline loops: CDR1 DFQATT, CDR2 SNEGSKA (reference sequence). There are 13 residues in the CDR3. CDR3 region: CSASPPGGGGYTF. In nucleotides, the CDR3 is TGCAGTGCTAGTCCCCCCGGGGGTGGTGGCTACACCTTC.

V and J are TRBV15 and TRBJ2-7, with a tentative D call TRBD2 (6 bases). This CDR3 region has 14 residues. V was clipped by 0 bases and J by 4 bases, with 10 bases between them. The germline V gene encodes CDR1 LNHNV and CDR2 YYDKDF (reference sequence). CDR3 sequence reads: CATSRDLGGYEQYF. DNA of the CDR3: TGTGCCACCAGCAGAGATTTGGGGGGATACGAGCAGTACTTC.

The chain carries TRBV7-9 and TRBJ2-1, with 13 bases matching TRBD2. This CDR3 spans 18 amino acids. In germline, CDR1 is SEHNR, CDR2 FQNEAQ (reference sequence). The trim removed 1 base at V and 4 bases at J, leaving 7 bases unmatched. In DNA form, the CDR3 reads TGTGCCAGCAGCTTAGAGGCGGGACTAGCGGGGCTATACAATGAGCAGTTCTTC. This encodes CASSLEAGLAGLYNEQFF.

The chain combines TRBV6-2 or TRBV6-3 with TRBJ1-4, with D perhaps TRBD1 (5 bases). This CDR3 comprises 15 residues. V was cut by 2 bases and J by 14 bases, with 21 bases left in between. Per germline, CDR1 MNHEY and CDR2 SVGEGT. The CDR3 DNA reads TGTGCCAGCAGTTACAATGACAGACCAATGAACGGGCTGTTTTTT. Translating it yields CASSYNDRPMNGLFF.

The chain employs TRBV11-2 and TRBJ2-1; weak D call: TRBD2 (6 bases). Germline V gene data show CDR1 as SGHAT and CDR2 as FQNNGV. This CDR3 is built from 17 residues. Trimming pared 1 base from V and 6 bases from J, leaving 19 bases between. CDR3 DNA sequence: TGTGCCAGCAGCTTAGCTCCGGGACTCACGGCCCCCAATGAGCAGTTCTTC. Translation: CASSLAPGLTAPNEQFF. Full variable domain (rest looked up from reference TRBV11-2 and TRBJ2-1): EAGVAQSPRYKIIEKRQSVAFWCNPISGHATLYWYQQILGQGPKLLIQFQNNGVVDDSQLPKDRFSAERLKGVDSTLKIQPAKLEDSAVYLCASSLAPGLTAPNEQFFGPGTRLTVL.

The rearrangement joins TRBV9 to TRBJ2-1, with TRBD2 matching over 15 bases. Germline loops: CDR1 SGDLS, CDR2 YYNGEE. The CDR3 is made up of 21 amino acids. Unmatched junction bases numbered 16, after V lost 5 bases and J lost 1 base. The CDR3 reads CASRPGLAGGPYGRSYNEQFF. The CDR3, as DNA: TGTGCCAGCAGGCCAGGACTAGCGGGAGGGCCTTATGGTCGTTCCTACAATGAGCAGTTCTTC.

This rearrangement joins TRBV4-1 to TRBJ2-3; 8 bases match TRBD2. V lost 4 bases to trimming and J lost 9 bases; unmatched junction nucleotides: 9. In germline, CDR1 is MGHRA, CDR2 YSYEKL. This CDR3 is built from 14 residues. The CDR3 protein is CASSPGTRRETQYF. The CDR3 coding sequence is TGCGCCAGCAGCCCCGGGACTAGGAGGGAGACGCAGTATTTT.